These 2 T cell receptor beta chains were sequenced from one sample in a study of regulatory T cells in long-lasting Graves disease. Time point noted: persistent/refractory GD, antithyroid drugs over 5 years with positive TRAb. Extracted PBMC RNA gave rise to the TCR library. Libraries of TCR beta came from iRepertoire HTBI primers plus Arm-PCR of CDR3 regions. MiXCR, run by TCRdb on the multiplex PCR reads, gives a single entry per CDR3 protein. The data show roughly 400,000 distinct CDR3 sequences, around 23% seen once. Source: peripheral blood mononuclear cells (PBMCs), taken when the disease was refractory, from a patient treated with antithyroid drugs. These receptors were taken from a female donor with Graves disease.

This clonotype was observed at least ten times. The chain employs TRBV28 and TRBJ1-1, with D uncertain. Trimming took 6 bases from V and 2 from J, leaving 10 bases between them. The CDR3 has 13 amino acids. Per germline, CDR1 MDHEN and CDR2 SYDVKM. The CDR3 is CASRIGVNTEAFF. Here the CDR3 DNA reads TGTGCCAGCAGGATAGGAGTTAACACTGAAGCTTTCTTT.

This clonotype was counted many times. This chain uses TRBV7-3 with TRBJ1-2; D may be TRBD1 (6 bases). CDR3 length equals 15 residues. In germline, CDR1 is SGHTA, CDR2 FQGTGA. V lost 2 bases to trimming and J lost 1 base, with 11 bases between them. CDR3 residues: CASSLESGDNYGYTF. As DNA, the CDR3 is TGTGCCAGCAGCTTAGAATCAGGGGATAACTATGGCTACACCTTC.